The next 13 T cell receptor beta chains were all read from a single sample in a study of shared clonotypes between healthy human individuals. TCRdb keeps only in-frame clones here, not all; method: immunoSEQ multiplex PCR. The sample gives more than 450,000 clones, approximately 79% of which show up once; around 13% is in the top ten. Sequencing input: PBMCs. The receptors shown here come from a woman aged 40 to 55 in good health. Some clones in this sample may be carry-over from other donors' samples.

Turning to this clone: The sample holds other DNA sequences that translate to the same CDR3. This sequence joins TRBV18 and TRBJ2-3; D is ambiguous. The CDR3 runs to 14 residues. Germline V gene lookup returns CDR1 KGHSH and CDR2 LQKENI. Trimming cost V 3 bases and J 0 bases, with 7 bases left between them. The CDR3 sequence is CASSPTGSTDTQYF. The DNA for the CDR3 is TGTGCCAGCTCACCCACGGGTAGCACAGATACGCAGTATTTT.

This sequence joins TRBV25-1 and TRBJ2-4; tentative D call: TRBD2 (7 bases). Trimming took off 6 bases at V and 5 bases at J, with 17 bases between the two ends. The CDR3 covers 15 residues. In germline, CDR1 is MGHDK, CDR2 SYGVNS. CDR3 DNA sequence: TGTGCCAGCAGCAGTTGGGGGCTAGCGGAAAACATTCAGTACTTC. This encodes CASSSWGLAENIQYF.

The chain is built from TRBV28 and TRBJ2-7; D might be TRBD2 (7 bases). CDR3 length: 14 amino acids. Trimming removed 6 bases at V and 5 bases at J, with 17 bases between. Germline V gene lookup returns CDR1 MDHEN and CDR2 SYDVKM. CDR3 coding DNA: TGTGCCAGCAGGGGGGGGGCCTGGTCCCACGAGCAGTACTTC. Translation gives CASRGGAWSHEQYF.

In this sample, this clone turned up many times. The chain has TRBV6-6 and TRBJ2-3; 8 bases are a match to TRBD2. Germline V CDR1 and CDR2: MNHNY, SVGAGI (reference sequence). The CDR3 has 13 residues. Trimming at V came to 6 bases and at J to 1 base, leaving 0 bases not matched to a gene. The CDR3: CASRREGTDTQYF. The CDR3 bases are TGTGCCAGCAGGCGGGAGGGCACAGATACGCAGTATTTT.

The V call is TRBV4-3, the J call TRBJ1-3; the D is unclear. The CDR3 totals 16 residues. Germline assignment: CDR1 LGHNA and CDR2 YSLEER. V was clipped by 1 base and J by 0 bases, with 10 bases between them. The CDR3 nucleotides are TGCGCCAGCAGCCAAGTTTTTCGAAACTCTGGAAACACCATATATTTT. This encodes CASSQVFRNSGNTIYF.

This chain links TRBV27 with TRBJ1-5, with D maybe TRBD1 (5 bases). The germline CDR1 and CDR2 sequences are MNHEY and SMNVEV (reference sequence). The CDR3 sequence is 14 residues long. Trimming removed 1 base at V and 6 bases at J, with 10 bases between. CDR3 in DNA: TGTGCCAGCAGTTTATTGGGGGGGGGTCAGCCCCAGCATTTT. Translation gives CASSLLGGGQPQHF.

This clone appeared a few times. V usage is TRBV10-3 and J usage is TRBJ1-4, with 10 bases fitting TRBD1. This CDR3 region has 15 residues. Trimming took 0 bases from V and 8 from J; bases not matched to a gene: 3. Germline V gives CDR1 ENHRY, CDR2 SYGVKD. The CDR3 DNA sequence: TGTGCCATCAGTGAGTCCGGACAGGGGGGCGAAAAACTGTTTTTT. Protein: CAISESGQGGEKLFF.

The rearrangement uses TRBV19 and TRBJ1-3, with 7 bases that match TRBD1. The CDR3 extends over 12 amino acids. V shed 10 bases and J 3 bases; nucleotides not matched to a gene: 3. Germline loops: CDR1 LNHDA, CDR2 SQIVND (reference sequence). Here the CDR3 DNA reads TGTGCCACCCGGACAGGTGGAAACACCATATATTTT. Protein: CATRTGGNTIYF.

The genes are TRBV5-1 and TRBJ2-1; 7 positions match TRBD2. Germline CDR1 and CDR2: SGHRS and YFSETQ. The CDR3 covers 14 residues. Trimming cost V 4 bases and J 8 bases; bases outside gene matches: 9. This CDR3 reads CASSPHRTRDEQFF. In DNA, the CDR3 is TGCGCCAGCAGCCCCCACAGGACTAGGGATGAGCAGTTCTTC.

V is TRBV19 and J is TRBJ1-4; D gene unclear. The CDR3 is 16 amino acids. Germline V gives CDR1 LNHDA, CDR2 SQIVND (reference sequence). The V end lost 3 bases, the J end lost 8 bases, and 19 bases lay between the germline ends. The CDR3 DNA is TGTGCCAGTAGTATTTCGGCACCAGATATGGAAGAAAAACTGTTTTTT. Translation: CASSISAPDMEEKLFF.

V is TRBV19 and J is TRBJ1-2; D possibly corresponds to TRBD1 (5 bases). Trimming took 9 bases from V and 7 from J, leaving 21 bases between them. This CDR3 has 14 amino acids. Germline V gene data show CDR1 as LNHDA and CDR2 as SQIVND (reference sequence). In DNA form, the CDR3 reads TGTGCCAGCGCTCAGGGTGTCTCTCCAGGTGGCTACACCTTC. Translated: CASAQGVSPGGYTF.

In DNA, the CDR3 is TGTGCCAGCAGGGTGACAGTTTCCCCCAATCAGCCCCAGCATTTT. Its protein product is CASRVTVSPNQPQHF. The V call is TRBV6-1, the J call TRBJ1-5; TRBD1 is a possible D gene (5 bases). V lost 6 bases to trimming and J lost 3 bases, with 15 bases between them. Germline V gene data show CDR1 as MNHNS and CDR2 as SASEGT. The CDR3 length is 15 residues.

The rearrangement joins TRBV5-6 to TRBJ1-2; maybe TRBD1 (5 bases). The germline gives CDR1 SGHDT, CDR2 YYEEEE. The CDR3 runs 16 residues. The V end lost 0 bases, the J end lost 7 bases, and 19 bases lay between the germline ends. CDR3 nucleotides: TGTGCCAGCAGCTTGGGATCTGCGGCCCGAGGGGCTGGCTACACCTTC. Residues: CASSLGSAARGAGYTF.